The 25 T cell receptor beta chains below were found in one sample sequenced in a study of T cells in localized non-small cell lung cancer. Repertoires were generated with immunoSEQ multiplex PCR, while TCRdb's copy carries only in-frame clones and drops some. The sample lists around 1,200 clones; about 30% were seen once. Here the sequenced sample was normal lung tissue next to the tumor, taken before any cancer treatment. These receptors were obtained from a male donor at least 60 years old with stage I squamous cell lung carcinoma.

The DNA of the CDR3 is TGTGCCAGCTCACAGAACTTTCAAGAGACCCAGTACTTC. It encodes CASSQNFQETQYF. V is TRBV18 and J is TRBJ2-5; unclear D gene. The V end was cut by 4 bases, the J end by 2 bases, with 8 bases between. This CDR3 region has 13 residues. Germline V gene data show CDR1 as KGHSH and CDR2 as LQKENI.

Sample share makes this clone medium-sized. The chain employs TRBV12-5 and TRBJ1-1, with D possibly TRBD1 on 6 matching bases. Germline V gives CDR1 LGHNT, CDR2 FRNRAP. The CDR3 totals 12 residues. The CDR3 sequence is CASATGYTEAFF. DNA for the CDR3: TGTGCCAGCGCGACAGGTTACACTGAAGCTTTCTTT.

This clone was observed a handful of times. J is TRBJ1-5 and V is TRBV19; no definite D call. The CDR3 length is 13 residues. Germline V gene data show CDR1 as LNHDA and CDR2 as SQIVND (reference sequence). Trimming pared 5 bases from V and 6 bases from J, leaving 11 bases between. CDR3 residues: CASSPRAGQPQHF. CDR3 bases: TGTGCCAGTAGTCCTCGGGCGGGTCAGCCCCAGCATTTT.

This clone was recorded a few times. V and J are TRBV9 and TRBJ2-5; D unclear. The germline CDR1 and CDR2 sequences are SGDLS and YYNGEE. The CDR3 has 14 residues. Trimming cost V 0 bases and J 2 bases, with 8 bases left between them. CDR3 amino acids: CASSVGTVQETQYF. In DNA form, the CDR3 reads TGTGCCAGCAGCGTAGGGACGGTACAAGAGACCCAGTACTTC.

In DNA form, the CDR3 reads TGTGCCAGTAGTACTCAGGACAGCTGGGGCTATGGCTACACCTTC. Its translation is CASSTQDSWGYGYTF. This chain joins TRBV19 and TRBJ1-2; TRBD1 might be the D (6 bases). From germline, CDR1 is LNHDA and CDR2 SQIVND (reference sequence). V lost 4 bases and J 4 bases, leaving 16 bases between the germline ends. The CDR3 is 15 amino acids.

This clone was detected only a few times. The rearrangement links TRBV9 to TRBJ2-3, with D uncertain. Germline CDR1 is SGDLS and CDR2 is YYNGEE. The V and J ends lost 0 bases and 1 base respectively, with 9 bases between them. There are 15 residues in the CDR3. CDR3 residues: CASSVVSDGTDTQYF. The CDR3 nucleotides are TGTGCCAGCAGCGTAGTTTCCGATGGCACAGATACGCAGTATTTT.

Sample share makes this clone medium-sized. The V gene is TRBV4-1, the J gene TRBJ1-5; D uncertain. Germline CDR1 MGHRA, CDR2 YSYEKL. V lost 0 bases and J lost 7, with 10 bases in between. CDR3 length equals 14 residues. The CDR3 DNA follows: TGCGCCAGCAGCCAAGAAAGAAGAGGACAGCCCCAGCATTTT. Protein sequence: CASSQERRGQPQHF.

This clone was seen only a few times. The V gene is TRBV9, the J gene TRBJ1-1; D unclear. The V gene's germline CDR1 is SGDLS and CDR2 YYNGEE. With 1 base removed from V and 4 bases from J, the gap between germline ends came to 8 bases. CDR3 length: 13 residues. Here the CDR3 reads CASSVNPGTEAFF. CDR3 DNA: TGTGCCAGCAGCGTAAATCCGGGCACTGAAGCTTTCTTT.

This clone was detected only a few times. The V and J genes are TRBV9 and TRBJ1-5; D perhaps matches TRBD1 (5 bases). The CDR3 contains 14 residues. V was shortened by 2 bases and J by 4 bases, with 10 bases between the two germline ends. CDR1 SGDLS and CDR2 YYNGEE come from the germline V gene. The CDR3 region is CASSVGGENQPQHF. In DNA form, the CDR3 reads TGTGCCAGCAGCGTCGGAGGGGAGAATCAGCCCCAGCATTTT.

This clone appeared a single time. The CDR3 DNA follows: TGTGCCTGGAGTACGGGGGGTTACGAGCAGTACTTC. It is translated as CAWSTGGYEQYF. The V and J genes are TRBV30 and TRBJ2-7; 7 bases are shared with TRBD2. Germline loops: CDR1 GTSNPN, CDR2 SVGIG (reference sequence). Germline trimming cut 2 bases from V and 4 bases from J; bases unmatched to any gene: 2. The CDR3 spans 12 residues.

This clone is medium-sized. The chain combines TRBV11-3 with TRBJ2-5; 7 bases are a match to TRBD1. After removal of 3 bases from V and 7 bases from J, the junction contained 8 bases not matched to a gene. CDR1 and CDR2 from the germline V gene are SGHNT and YENEEA. The CDR3 length is 14 residues. The CDR3: CASSFVGGRMTQYF. Written as DNA, the CDR3 is TGTGCCAGCAGCTTTGTAGGGGGCCGTATGACCCAGTACTTC.

The V and J genes are TRBV29-1 and TRBJ1-1; possibly TRBD1 for D (6 bases). V was cut by 4 bases and J by 0 bases, with 15 bases left in between. The length of the CDR3 is 15 residues. The germline gives CDR1 SQVTM, CDR2 ANQGSEA. The CDR3, as DNA: TGCAGCGTTGGGCAGACAGGTTGGGTGAACACTGAAGCTTTCTTT. Its protein is CSVGQTGWVNTEAFF.

The chain combines TRBV19 with TRBJ1-1; D possibly corresponds to TRBD1 (6 bases). Germline V gene lookup returns CDR1 LNHDA and CDR2 SQIVND (reference sequence). The CDR3 totals 14 residues. V lost 8 bases to trimming and J lost 0 bases, with 13 bases between them. The CDR3, as DNA: TGTGCCAGTTTTCCTGACAGGCTGAACACTGAAGCTTTCTTT. Protein product: CASFPDRLNTEAFF.

This clone was found a few times. The chain combines TRBV6-8 with TRBJ2-5; TRBD1 matches at 8 bases. V shed 5 bases, J shed 5 bases, and the junction held 4 bases outside the gene matches. The CDR3 has 13 amino acids. In germline, CDR1 is MNHGY, CDR2 SAAAGT. CDR3 region: CASSDDRGETQYF. The CDR3 DNA reads TGTGCCAGCAGTGACGACAGGGGTGAGACCCAGTACTTC.

This sequence joins TRBV19 and TRBJ1-5; 7 positions agree with TRBD1. This CDR3 is built from 16 residues. Germline CDR1 LNHDA, CDR2 SQIVND (reference sequence). J gave up 2 bases and V 6 bases, and 10 bases lay outside the gene matches. The CDR3 region is CASRGGQNTGNQPQHF. DNA for the CDR3: TGTGCCAGTAGGGGGGGACAGAATACGGGCAATCAGCCCCAGCATTTT. Combining the CDR3 with reference TRBV19 and TRBJ1-5 gives the whole variable domain DGGITQSPKYLFRKEGQNVTLSCEQNLNHDAMYWYRQDPGQGLRLIYYSQIVNDFQKGDIAEGYSVSREKKESFPLTVTSAQKNPTAFYLCASRGGQNTGNQPQHFGDGTRLSIL.

By sample fraction, this clone is medium-sized. The CDR3, as DNA: TGTGCCAGCAGCCCAGGGGGGGTTGACACTGAAGCTTTCTTT. Translating gives CASSPGGVDTEAFF. The chain has TRBV11-3 and TRBJ1-1; 7 nucleotides line up with TRBD1. This CDR3 has 14 residues. The V segment lost 5 bases and the J segment 3 bases; nucleotides outside the gene matches: 6. CDR1 and CDR2 from the germline V gene are SGHNT and YENEEA.

The CDR3 DNA follows: TGTGCCAGCAGCCCCCTCCCCGAACTAAGATCACCGAACACTGAAGCTTTCTTT. It translates to CASSPLPELRSPNTEAFF. This chain joins TRBV11-3 and TRBJ1-1; D is undetermined. Germline V gives CDR1 SGHNT, CDR2 YENEEA. V was cut by 5 bases and J by 1 base, with 23 bases left in between. The CDR3 consists of 18 residues. The full variable domain, rest sourced from reference TRBV11-3 and TRBJ1-1, is EAGVVQSPRYKIIEKKQPVAFWCNPISGHNTLYWYLQNLGQGPELLIRYENEEAVDDSQLPKDRFSAERLKGVDSTLKIQPAELGDSAVYLCASSPLPELRSPNTEAFFGQGTRLTVV.

The V and J genes are TRBV19 and TRBJ1-4; 8 nucleotides match TRBD1. Germline assignment: CDR1 LNHDA and CDR2 SQIVND (reference sequence). The CDR3 is 15 residues long. The J segment lost 0 bases and the V segment lost 10 bases, leaving 7 bases of the junction unmatched. The chain's CDR3 is CATRDRSATNEKLFF. The CDR3 DNA reads as TGTGCCACCCGGGACAGGAGTGCAACTAATGAAAAACTGTTTTTT.

The chain has TRBV19 and TRBJ1-1, with D perhaps TRBD1 (6 bases). Per the germline V gene, CDR1 is LNHDA and CDR2 is SQIVND (reference sequence). The CDR3 has 14 amino acids. Trimming took 5 bases from V and 0 from J, leaving 10 bases between them. CDR3 in DNA: TGTGCCAGTAGTCAGGACAGATTGAACACTGAAGCTTTCTTT. Translation gives CASSQDRLNTEAFF.

This chain connects TRBV18 to TRBJ2-7; 8 nucleotides match TRBD1. The germline V gene has CDR1 KGHSH and CDR2 LQKENI. The CDR3 covers 13 residues. The V gene end was trimmed by 3 bases and the J gene end by 12 bases; junction bases not matched to a gene: 10. In nucleotides, the CDR3 is TGTGCCAGCTCACCGCCGGACAGGGCCCGTCCGTACTTC. It specifies CASSPPDRARPYF.

This clone counts as medium-sized. This sequence joins TRBV6-8 and TRBJ2-2; 7 bases fit TRBD1. V lost 2 bases, J lost 3 bases, and 3 bases stayed unmatched. The CDR3 has 15 amino acids. CDR1 MNHGY and CDR2 SAAAGT come from the germline V gene. CDR3 sequence (DNA): TGTGCCAGCAGTTACGGACAGGAGGACACCGGGGAGCTGTTTTTT. Amino acids: CASSYGQEDTGELFF.

This clone has a handful of counts. The genes are TRBV28 and TRBJ1-3; D remains unclear. Trimming removed 7 bases at V and 0 bases at J, with 7 bases between. This CDR3 is 13 amino acids long. Germline V gives CDR1 MDHEN, CDR2 SYDVKM. DNA of the CDR3: TGTGCCAGCAACCTTCCCTCTGGAAACACCATATATTTT. This codes for CASNLPSGNTIYF.

The V and J genes are TRBV18 and TRBJ2-3, with D perhaps TRBD2 (5 bases). The CDR3 covers 16 residues. V gave up 3 bases and J gave up 0 bases, with 13 bases separating them. Germline V gives CDR1 KGHSH, CDR2 LQKENI. The CDR3 loop reads CASSPGGWRSTDTQYF. The CDR3 DNA sequence: TGTGCCAGCTCACCCGGAGGTTGGCGGAGCACAGATACGCAGTATTTT.

This clone was detected only a few times. This chain joins TRBV19 and TRBJ1-1; maybe TRBD1 (6 bases). Per germline, CDR1 LNHDA and CDR2 SQIVND (reference sequence). CDR3 size: 15 residues. V gave up 4 bases and J gave up 1 base, with 13 bases separating them. For the CDR3, the DNA is TGTGCCAGTAGTACTATTACAGGGTCGAACACTGAAGCTTTCTTT. It yields the protein CASSTITGSNTEAFF.

The chain has TRBV19 and TRBJ2-7; D perhaps matches TRBD2 (5 bases). Looked up from germline, CDR1 is LNHDA and CDR2 is SQIVND (reference sequence). The CDR3 totals 14 residues. With 7 bases removed from V and 4 bases from J, the gap between germline ends came to 17 bases. The CDR3, as DNA: TGTGCCAGTACCGTATCTCCTGGCGGGTACGAGCAGTACTTC. Its protein product is CASTVSPGGYEQYF.